The sequence of this T cell receptor beta chain was determined in a study of CXCR3-negative and CXCR3-positive naive CD8 T cells. Study observations and caveats: The TRB CDR3s that CXCR3-positive naive cells carried were more hydrophobic than those of CXCR3-negative naive cells. Freshly isolated PBMCs were used in most assays, given partial CXCR3 loss after freezing. Naive subsets were similarly diverse, while memory CD8+ repertoires were much less diverse. The authors found comparable surface CD5 between naive subsets and inferred TCR strength from TRB CDR3 properties.

Worth noting for this clonotype: Its antigen is undetermined.

UMI labels and 5' RACE were used to prepare the TRB cDNA libraries. No DNA is given; TCRdb re-called the 5' RACE reads and lists each CDR3 protein once. The sample holds 150,000 to 170,000 distinct CDR3 sequences. CDR1 and CDR2 from the germline V gene are LGHNA and YSLEER. This CDR3 is 15 amino acids long. Specimen: naive CXCR3+ CD8+ T cells from blood. Subset given: CD45RO-CCR7+CD27+CD95- naive CD8+ T cells expressing CXCR3 (TNR3+). V gene TRBV4-3 combines with J gene TRBJ1-1; with no DNA, the TCRdb D assignment of TRBD1 cannot be verified. This sequence was found in a human donor in good health. Some clones in this sample may be carry-over from other donors' samples. The CDR3 region is CASTPGRSLNTEAFF.